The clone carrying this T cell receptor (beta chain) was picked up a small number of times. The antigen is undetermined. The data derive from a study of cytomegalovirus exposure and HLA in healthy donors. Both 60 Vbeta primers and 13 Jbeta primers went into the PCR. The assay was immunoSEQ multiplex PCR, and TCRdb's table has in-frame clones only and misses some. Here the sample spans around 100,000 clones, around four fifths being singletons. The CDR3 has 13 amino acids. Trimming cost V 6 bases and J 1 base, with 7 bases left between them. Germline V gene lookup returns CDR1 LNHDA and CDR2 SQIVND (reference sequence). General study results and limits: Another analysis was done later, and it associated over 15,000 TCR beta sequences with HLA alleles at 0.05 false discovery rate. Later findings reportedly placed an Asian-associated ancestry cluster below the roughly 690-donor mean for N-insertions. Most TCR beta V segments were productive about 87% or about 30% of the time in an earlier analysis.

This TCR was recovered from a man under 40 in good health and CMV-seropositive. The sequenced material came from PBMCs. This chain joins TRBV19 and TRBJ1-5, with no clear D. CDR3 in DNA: TGTGCCAGTAGCGCGGGAAGCAATCAGCCCCAGCATTTT. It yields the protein CASSAGSNQPQHF.